This T cell receptor beta chain appears in the sequencing data of a study of blood T cell repertoires in COVID-19. Study context: Material from acute and convalescent COVID-19 was sourced from the United States, Italy and Spain. In each case, the material was cDNA or gDNA derived from T cells, B-cell-depleted T cells, or PBMCs.

Per the original methods: It was from reference gene primer amplification that nucleated cell counts were estimated. Data came from immunoSEQ multiplex PCR; TCRdb stores just in-frame clones and leaves some out. The V and J calls and clone size come from that table; D and trimming were worked out from the DNA. The repertoire has approximately 240,000 clones, around four fifths of them found once; the top ten carry 4% to 4.5%. Germline assignment: CDR1 KGHSH and CDR2 LQKENI. The V end lost 3 bases, the J end lost 0 bases, and 11 bases lay between the germline ends. This CDR3 is built from 15 residues.

The chain is built from TRBV18 and TRBJ2-5; a weak D match, TRBD1 (6 bases). The receptor was derived from a woman in her forties with active or convalescent COVID-19. The sequencing input was peripheral blood. CDR3 in DNA: TGTGCCAGCTCACCCCAGCAGGGGTACCAAGAGACCCAGTACTTC. Amino acid sequence: CASSPQQGYQETQYF.